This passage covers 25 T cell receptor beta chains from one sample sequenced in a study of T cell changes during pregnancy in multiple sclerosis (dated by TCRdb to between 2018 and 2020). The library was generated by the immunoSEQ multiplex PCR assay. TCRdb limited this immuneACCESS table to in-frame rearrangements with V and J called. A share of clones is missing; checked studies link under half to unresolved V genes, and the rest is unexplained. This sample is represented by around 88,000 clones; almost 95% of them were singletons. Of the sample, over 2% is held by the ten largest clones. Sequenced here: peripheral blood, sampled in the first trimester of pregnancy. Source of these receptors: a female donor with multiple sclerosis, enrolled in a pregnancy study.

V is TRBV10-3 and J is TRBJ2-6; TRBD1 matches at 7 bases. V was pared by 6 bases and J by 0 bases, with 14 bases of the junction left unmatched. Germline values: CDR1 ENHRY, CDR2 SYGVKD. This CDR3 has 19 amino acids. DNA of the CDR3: TGTGCCATCAGCGGACAGGTCGGAGTATTTAGCTCTGGGGCCAACGTCCTGACTTTC. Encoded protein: CAISGQVGVFSSGANVLTF.

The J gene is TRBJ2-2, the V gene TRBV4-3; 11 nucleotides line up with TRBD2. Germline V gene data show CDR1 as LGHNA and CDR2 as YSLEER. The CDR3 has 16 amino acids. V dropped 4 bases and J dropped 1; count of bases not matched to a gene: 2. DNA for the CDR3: TGCGCCAGCAGCCTAGGGACTAGCGGGAACACCGGGGAGCTGTTTTTT. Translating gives CASSLGTSGNTGELFF.

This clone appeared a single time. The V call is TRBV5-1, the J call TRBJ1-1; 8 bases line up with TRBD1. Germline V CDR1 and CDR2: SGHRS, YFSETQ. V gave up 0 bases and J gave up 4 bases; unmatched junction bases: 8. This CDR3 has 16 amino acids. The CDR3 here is CASSLGGDRRATEAFF. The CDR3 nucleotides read TGCGCCAGCAGCTTGGGGGGGGACAGGAGGGCCACTGAAGCTTTCTTT.

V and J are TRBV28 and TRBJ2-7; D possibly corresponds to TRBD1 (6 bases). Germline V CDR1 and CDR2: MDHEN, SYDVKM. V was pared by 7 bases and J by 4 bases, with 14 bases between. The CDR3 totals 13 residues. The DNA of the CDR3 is TGTGCCAGCAATCTACAGGGCCGGTACGAGCAGTACTTC. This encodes CASNLQGRYEQYF.

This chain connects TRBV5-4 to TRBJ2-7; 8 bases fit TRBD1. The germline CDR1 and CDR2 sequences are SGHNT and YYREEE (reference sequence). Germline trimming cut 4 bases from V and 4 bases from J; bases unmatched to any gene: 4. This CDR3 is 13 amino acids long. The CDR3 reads CASSAWTGYEQYF. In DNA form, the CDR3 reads TGTGCCAGCAGCGCTTGGACAGGGTACGAGCAGTACTTC. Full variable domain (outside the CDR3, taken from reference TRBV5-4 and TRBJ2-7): ETGVTQSPTHLIKTRGQQVTLRCSSQSGHNTVSWYQQALGQGPQFIFQYYREEENGRGNFPPRFSGLQFPNYSSELNVNALELDDSALYLCASSAWTGYEQYFGPGTRLTVT.

CDR3 DNA sequence: TGTGCCAGCAGTTACGACAGGGCGAGCAATCAGCCCCAGCATTTT. It translates to CASSYDRASNQPQHF. The chain links TRBV28 to TRBJ1-5, with 7 bases that match TRBD1. Per the germline V gene, CDR1 is MDHEN and CDR2 is SYDVKM. This CDR3 is built from 15 residues. V lost 4 bases to trimming and J lost 1 base; unmatched junction nucleotides: 4. Filled out from reference TRBV28 and TRBJ1-5, the complete variable domain reads DVKVTQSSRYLVKRTGEKVFLECVQDMDHENMFWYRQDPGLGLRLIYFSYDVKMKEKGDIPEGYSVSREKKERFSLILESASTNQTSMYLCASSYDRASNQPQHFGDGTRLSIL.

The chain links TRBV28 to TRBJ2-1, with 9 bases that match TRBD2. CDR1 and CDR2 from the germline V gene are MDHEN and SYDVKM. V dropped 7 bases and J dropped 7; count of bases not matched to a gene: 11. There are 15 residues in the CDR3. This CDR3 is CASTAGLASSNEQFF. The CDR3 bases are TGTGCCAGCACAGCGGGACTAGCATCATCGAATGAGCAGTTCTTC.

In nucleotides, the CDR3 is TGTGCCAGCAGCTTAGACCCCTCTAGCAGTGGTCGCCAGTTCTTC. Its protein is CASSLDPSSSGRQFF. This sequence joins TRBV11-3 and TRBJ2-1; maybe TRBD2 (5 bases). The CDR3 covers 15 residues. V was pared by 0 bases and J by 13 bases, with 19 bases between. Per germline, CDR1 SGHNT and CDR2 YENEEA. Combining the CDR3 with reference TRBV11-3 and TRBJ2-1 gives the whole variable domain EAGVVQSPRYKIIEKKQPVAFWCNPISGHNTLYWYLQNLGQGPELLIRYENEEAVDDSQLPKDRFSAERLKGVDSTLKIQPAELGDSAVYLCASSLDPSSSGRQFFGPGTRLTVL.

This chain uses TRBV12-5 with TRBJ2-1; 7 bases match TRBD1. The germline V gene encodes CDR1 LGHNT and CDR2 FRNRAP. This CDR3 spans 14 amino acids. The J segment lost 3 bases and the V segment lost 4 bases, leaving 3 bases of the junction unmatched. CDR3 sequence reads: CASGSGQSYNEQFF. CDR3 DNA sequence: TGTGCTAGTGGTTCGGGACAGAGCTACAATGAGCAGTTCTTC.

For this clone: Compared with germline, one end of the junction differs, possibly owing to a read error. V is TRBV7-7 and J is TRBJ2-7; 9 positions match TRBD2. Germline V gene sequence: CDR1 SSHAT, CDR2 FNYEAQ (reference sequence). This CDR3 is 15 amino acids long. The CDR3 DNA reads TGTGCTAGCAGCGCGTTAGCGGGAGATGGTTCCGAGCAGTACTTC. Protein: CASSALAGDGSEQYF.

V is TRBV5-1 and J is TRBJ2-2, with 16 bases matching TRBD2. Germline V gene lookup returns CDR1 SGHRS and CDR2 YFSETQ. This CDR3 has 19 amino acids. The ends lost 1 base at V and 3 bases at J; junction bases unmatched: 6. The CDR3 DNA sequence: TGCGCCAGCAGCTTGTCCGGGACTAGCGGGAGGGCCGACACCGGGGAGCTGTTTTTT. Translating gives CASSLSGTSGRADTGELFF.

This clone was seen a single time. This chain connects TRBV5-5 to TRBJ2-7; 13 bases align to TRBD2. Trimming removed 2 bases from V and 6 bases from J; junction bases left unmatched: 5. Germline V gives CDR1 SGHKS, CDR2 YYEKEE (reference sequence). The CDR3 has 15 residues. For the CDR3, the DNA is TGTGCCAGCAGCTTCGGGACTAGCGGGAACCGCGAGCAGTACTTC. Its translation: CASSFGTSGNREQYF.

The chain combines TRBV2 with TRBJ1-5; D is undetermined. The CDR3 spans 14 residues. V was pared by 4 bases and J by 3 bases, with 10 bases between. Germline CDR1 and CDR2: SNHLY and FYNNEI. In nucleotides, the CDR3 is TGTGCCAGCAGTGTTGATGCTAACAATCAGCCCCAGCATTTT. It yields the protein CASSVDANNQPQHF.

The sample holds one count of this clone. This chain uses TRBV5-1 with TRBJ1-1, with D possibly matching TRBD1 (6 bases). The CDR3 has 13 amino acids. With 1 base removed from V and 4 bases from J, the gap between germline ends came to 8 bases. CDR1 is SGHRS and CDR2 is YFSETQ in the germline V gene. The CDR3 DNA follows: TGCGCCAGCAGCTTGACAGGGAGCACTGAAGCTTTCTTT. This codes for CASSLTGSTEAFF.

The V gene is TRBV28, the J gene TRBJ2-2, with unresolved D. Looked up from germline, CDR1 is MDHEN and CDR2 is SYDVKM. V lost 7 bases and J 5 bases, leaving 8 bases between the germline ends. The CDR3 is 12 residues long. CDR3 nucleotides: TGTGCCAGCACCCTCAGTACCGGGGAGCTGTTTTTT. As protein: CASTLSTGELFF.

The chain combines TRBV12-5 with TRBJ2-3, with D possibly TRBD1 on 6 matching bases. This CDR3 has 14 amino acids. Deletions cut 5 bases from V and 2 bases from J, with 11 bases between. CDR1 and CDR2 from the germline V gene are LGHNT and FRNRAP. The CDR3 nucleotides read TGTGCTAGTGGTCTACAGGGCCCCACAGATACGCAGTATTTT. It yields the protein CASGLQGPTDTQYF.

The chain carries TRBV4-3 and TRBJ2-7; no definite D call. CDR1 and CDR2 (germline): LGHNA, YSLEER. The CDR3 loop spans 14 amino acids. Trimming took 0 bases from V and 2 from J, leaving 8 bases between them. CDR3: CASSQERLTYEQYF. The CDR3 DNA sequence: TGCGCCAGCAGCCAAGAGAGACTTACCTACGAGCAGTACTTC.

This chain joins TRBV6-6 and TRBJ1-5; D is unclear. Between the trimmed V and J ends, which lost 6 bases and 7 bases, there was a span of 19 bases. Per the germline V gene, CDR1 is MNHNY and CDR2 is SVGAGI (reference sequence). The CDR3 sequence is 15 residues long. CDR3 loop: CASSSSPGLEQPQHF. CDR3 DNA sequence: TGTGCCAGCAGCTCTAGTCCGGGTCTGGAGCAGCCCCAGCATTTT.

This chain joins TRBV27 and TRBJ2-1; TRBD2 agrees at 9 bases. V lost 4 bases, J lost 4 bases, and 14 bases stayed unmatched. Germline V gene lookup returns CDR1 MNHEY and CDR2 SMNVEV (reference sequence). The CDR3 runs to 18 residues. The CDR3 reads CASSSRTSGHPRYNEQFF. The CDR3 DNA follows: TGTGCCAGCAGTTCTCGTACTAGCGGGCATCCGCGTTACAATGAGCAGTTCTTC.

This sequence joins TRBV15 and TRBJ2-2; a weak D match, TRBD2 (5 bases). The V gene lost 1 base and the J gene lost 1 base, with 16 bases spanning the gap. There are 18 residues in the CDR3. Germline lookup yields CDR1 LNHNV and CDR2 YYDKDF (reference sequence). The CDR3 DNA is TGTGCCACCAGCAGAGTCGTGGGAGCAAGTAGGAACACCGGGGAGCTGTTTTTT. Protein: CATSRVVGASRNTGELFF.

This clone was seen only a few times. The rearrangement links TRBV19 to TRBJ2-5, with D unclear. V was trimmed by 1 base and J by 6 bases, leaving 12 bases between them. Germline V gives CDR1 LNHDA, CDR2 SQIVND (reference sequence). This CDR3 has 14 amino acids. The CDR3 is CASSIVGDGKTQYF. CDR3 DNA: TGTGCCAGTAGTATAGTAGGAGACGGAAAGACCCAGTACTTC. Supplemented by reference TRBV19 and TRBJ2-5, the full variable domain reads DGGITQSPKYLFRKEGQNVTLSCEQNLNHDAMYWYRQDPGQGLRLIYYSQIVNDFQKGDIAEGYSVSREKKESFPLTVTSAQKNPTAFYLCASSIVGDGKTQYFGPGTRLLVL.

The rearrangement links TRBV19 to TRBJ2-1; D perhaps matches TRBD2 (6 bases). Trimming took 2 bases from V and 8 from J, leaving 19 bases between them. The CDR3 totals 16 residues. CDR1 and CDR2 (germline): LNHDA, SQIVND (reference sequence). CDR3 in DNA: TGTGCCAGTAGTATAATCGGGTCCGGCGGGGAGCATGAGCAGTTCTTC. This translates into CASSIIGSGGEHEQFF.

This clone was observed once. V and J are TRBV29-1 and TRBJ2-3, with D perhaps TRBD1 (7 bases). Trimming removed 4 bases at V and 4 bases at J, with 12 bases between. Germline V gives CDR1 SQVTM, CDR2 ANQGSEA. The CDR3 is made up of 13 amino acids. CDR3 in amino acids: CSVARGTADTQYF. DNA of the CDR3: TGCAGCGTTGCGCGCGGGACAGCAGATACGCAGTATTTT.

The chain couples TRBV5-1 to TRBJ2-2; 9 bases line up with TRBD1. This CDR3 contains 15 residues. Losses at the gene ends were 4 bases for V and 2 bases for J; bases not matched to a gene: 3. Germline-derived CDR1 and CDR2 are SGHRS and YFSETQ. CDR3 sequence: CASSTGQGNTGELFF. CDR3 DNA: TGCGCCAGCAGCACGGGACAGGGAAACACCGGGGAGCTGTTTTTT.

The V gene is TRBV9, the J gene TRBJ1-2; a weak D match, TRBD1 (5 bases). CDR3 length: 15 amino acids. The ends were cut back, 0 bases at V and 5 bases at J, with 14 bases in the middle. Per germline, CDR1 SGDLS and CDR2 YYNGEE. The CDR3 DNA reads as TGTGCCAGCAGCGTAGGGGGGGTTCCTTATTATGGCTACACCTTC. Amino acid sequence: CASSVGGVPYYGYTF.